This passage covers 8 T cell receptor beta chains from one sample sequenced in a study of cytomegalovirus exposure and HLA in healthy donors. The PCR had 60 Vbeta and 13 Jbeta primers. Measured with immunoSEQ multiplex PCR; TCRdb has only the in-frame clones, and not every one. This repertoire includes approximately 130,000 clones. The sequencing sample was made of PBMCs. The receptor set was obtained from a woman aged 55-69 years in good health and CMV-seronegative.

The V gene is TRBV5-1, the J gene TRBJ2-1; 8 nucleotides agree with TRBD2. Germline V gene sequence: CDR1 SGHRS, CDR2 YFSETQ. The CDR3 is made up of 15 amino acids. After removal of 4 bases from V and 4 bases from J, the junction contained 7 bases not matched to a gene. CDR3 nucleotide sequence: TGCGCCAGCAGCCCGTTTGGCGGGGGGTACAATGAGCAGTTCTTC. This translates into CASSPFGGGYNEQFF.

V is TRBV5-4 and J is TRBJ2-1, with a tentative D call TRBD2 (6 bases). CDR1 SGHNT and CDR2 YYREEE come from the germline V gene (reference sequence). Trimming took off 4 bases at V and 0 bases at J, with 11 bases between the two ends. CDR3 length: 15 residues. The CDR3 DNA is TGTGCCAGCAGCCGATATAGCGGCTCCTACAATGAGCAGTTCTTC. This codes for CASSRYSGSYNEQFF.

V is TRBV6-5 and J is TRBJ1-5, with D perhaps matching TRBD1 (5 bases). The length of the CDR3 is 15 residues. Germline-derived CDR1 and CDR2 are MNHEY and SVGAGI. Trimming removed 0 bases at V and 4 bases at J, with 10 bases between. CDR3: CASSYSRGGNQPQHF. The CDR3 nucleotides are TGTGCCAGCAGTTACTCGAGGGGAGGGAATCAGCCCCAGCATTTT.

This sequence joins TRBV19 and TRBJ1-5; 7 positions match TRBD1. Trimming cost V 4 bases and J 7 bases; bases outside gene matches: 7. In germline, CDR1 is LNHDA, CDR2 SQIVND (reference sequence). The CDR3 extends over 14 amino acids. CDR3 sequence reads: CASSTRTGGQPQHF. CDR3 coding DNA: TGTGCCAGTAGTACCCGGACAGGCGGGCAGCCCCAGCATTTT.

The chain joins TRBV28 to TRBJ1-1, with 7 nucleotides matching TRBD1. The CDR3 runs 14 residues. CDR1 MDHEN and CDR2 SYDVKM come from the germline V gene. The junction had 4 bases not matched to a gene; V was cut back by 5 bases and J by 1 base. In DNA form, the CDR3 reads TGTGCCAGCAGTATCGGGACAGCGAACACTGAAGCTTTCTTT. Translation gives CASSIGTANTEAFF.

The V and J genes are TRBV7-9 and TRBJ1-4, with D perhaps matching TRBD1 (5 bases). Trimming pared 3 bases from V and 5 bases from J, leaving 10 bases between. Germline CDR1 and CDR2: SEHNR and FQNEAQ (reference sequence). The CDR3 sequence is 14 residues long. The CDR3 nucleotides read TGTGCCAGCAGCTTCGGGACTTCGAATGAAAAACTGTTTTTT. This encodes CASSFGTSNEKLFF.

The genes are TRBV28 and TRBJ1-2, with D maybe TRBD1 (6 bases). Trimming shortened V by 4 bases and J by 2 bases, and 17 bases separated the two germline ends. The CDR3 has 16 residues. Germline values: CDR1 MDHEN, CDR2 SYDVKM. The CDR3 here is CASSWGGGHLNYGYTF. In DNA form, the CDR3 reads TGTGCCAGCAGTTGGGGAGGGGGACACCTAAACTATGGCTACACCTTC.

The V and J genes are TRBV29-1 and TRBJ2-7, with D possibly TRBD1 on 6 matching bases. Germline-derived CDR1 and CDR2 are SQVTM and ANQGSEA. V lost 7 bases and J lost 3, with 13 bases in between. The CDR3 has 12 amino acids. Here the CDR3 DNA reads TGCAGCGGGAGTCAGGGGAGCTACGAGCAGTACTTC. Its translation is CSGSQGSYEQYF.